The rows below give T cell receptor beta chains drawn from one sample of a study of technical replicates of blood from a few donors. Method: immunoSEQ multiplex PCR; TCRdb's copy keeps in-frame clones and lacks some. The sample shows about 84,000 clones, approximately 97% of them seen only once. The specimen sequenced was T cells isolated from PBMCs. The receptors here all came from a human donor in good health. CDR3s include the opening cysteine and the closing phenylalanine or tryptophan. The order of the fields is clone size, J gene, V gene, CDR3 length, D gene, CDR3 DNA, CDR3 protein. The D gene is left open where the match is weak. Rows may omit the clone size; those that give it use once, few, many or a size class.

>-|TRBJ1-2|TRBV7-9|14|-
TGTGCCAGCAGCTTAGAGGTGGGGGCTCGCGGCTACACCTTC
CASSLEVGARGYTF
>-|TRBJ2-7|TRBV13|14|-
TGTGCCAGCAGCTTAGGGGCGGCAGATTACGAGCAGTACTTC
CASSLGAADYEQYF
>-|TRBJ1-6|TRBV11-2|17|-
TGTGCCAGCAGCTCCCTGAGGGTTGGATTACCTAGTTCACCCCTCCACTTT
CASSSLRVGLPSSPLHF
>-|TRBJ2-1|TRBV7-6|15|TRBD2
TGTGCCAGCAGCTCCCCCTGGGGACTACAAAATGAGCAGTTCTTC
CASSSPWGLQNEQFF
>-|TRBJ1-1|TRBV6-6|16|TRBD1
TGTGCCAGCAGTTACTCCCTCAGGGACAGGGGCTTTGAAGCTTTCTTT
CASSYSLRDRGFEAFF
>-|TRBJ2-3|TRBV7-8|16|-
TGTGCCAGCATCATGTCCAGGGGGCGGGGGACAGATACGCAGTATTTT
CASIMSRGRGTDTQYF
>-|TRBJ1-2|TRBV30|13|-
TGTGCCTGGAGACCCGGGGGACGAAATGGCTACACCTTC
CAWRPGGRNGYTF
>-|TRBJ1-3|TRBV5-1|16|-
TGCGCCAGCAGCTTGGGGCCGACAGGCTCTGGAAACACCATATATTTT
CASSLGPTGSGNTIYF
>-|TRBJ1-2|TRBV7-9|13|TRBD1
TGTGCCAGCAGACCCGGACAGGGGGATGGCTACACCTTC
CASRPGQGDGYTF
>-|TRBJ2-2|TRBV7-9|17|TRBD2
TGTGCCAGCAGACCTCCGGGGGGGCACCGTAACACCGGGGAGCTGTTTTTT
CASRPPGGHRNTGELFF
>-|TRBJ2-3|TRBV5-6|13|-
TGTGCCAGCAGCTTACGGCTGGAGTCTACGCAGTATTTT
CASSLRLESTQYF
>-|TRBJ1-1|TRBV9|13|-
TGTGCCAGCAGCCCTACTATGAACACTGAAGCTTTCTTT
CASSPTMNTEAFF
>-|TRBJ2-7|TRBV19|16|TRBD2
TGTGCCAGTAGTAATACCGGGACTAGCTTCTCCTACGAGCAGTACTTC
CASSNTGTSFSYEQYF
>-|TRBJ2-7|TRBV15|13|-
TGTGCCACCAGCAGAGATCTCACTTCCGAGCAGTACTTC
CATSRDLTSEQYF
>-|TRBJ1-5|TRBV28|13|-
TGTGCCAGCAGTTTCGGTTTCAATCAGCCCCAGCATTTT
CASSFGFNQPQHF
>-|TRBJ2-3|TRBV18|15|TRBD2
TGTGCCAGCTCCGACCTAGCGGGATACGGAGATACGCAGTATTTT
CASSDLAGYGDTQYF
>-|TRBJ1-4|TRBV7-8|15|TRBD1
TGTGCCAGCAGCCCGCCGGGCAGGGGGAATGAAAAACTGTTTTTT
CASSPPGRGNEKLFF
>-|TRBJ2-5|TRBV6-5|13|-
TGTGCCAGCATCCCCAGCGGTCAAGAGACCCAGTACTTC
CASIPSGQETQYF
>few|TRBJ1-1|TRBV7-9|15|TRBD1
TGTGCCAGCAGCTATAGTGGACAGGGTAGTTCTGAAGCTTTCTTT
CASSYSGQGSSEAFF
>-|TRBJ2-1|TRBV5-1|15|TRBD1
TGCGCCAGCAGCACCAACAGCGCAGGGGGCGGGGAGCAGTTCTTC
CASSTNSAGGGEQFF
>-|TRBJ1-1|TRBV27|14|-
TGTGCCAGCAGCCCCGACAGGATGAACACTGAAGCTTTCTTT
CASSPDRMNTEAFF
>-|TRBJ2-3|TRBV7-8|17|TRBD2
TGTGCCAGCAGCCACCAACCGGGAGGCGGGGGCACAGATACGCAGTATTTT
CASSHQPGGGGTDTQYF
>once|TRBJ1-2|TRBV21-1|15|-
TGTGCCAGTCCCCTAATACGGGGATTTAACTATGGCTACACCTTC
CASPLIRGFNYGYTF
>-|TRBJ2-7|TRBV6-6|16|TRBD2
TGTGCCAGCAGCCACGGGGCTAGCGGGGGTTCCTACGAGCAGTACTTC
CASSHGASGGSYEQYF
>-|TRBJ1-1|TRBV7-3|13|-
TGTGCCAGCAGCTTAGGGAGGAACACTGAAGCTTTCTTT
CASSLGRNTEAFF
>-|TRBJ2-3|TRBV7-2|12|-
TGTGCCAGCAGCCCCGGGAGAGATACGCAGTATTTT
CASSPGRDTQYF
>-|TRBJ2-7|TRBV5-1|15|-
TGCGCCAGCAGCTTGGCTCGGGCAGGGTACTACGAGCAGTACTTC
CASSLARAGYYEQYF
>-|TRBJ1-2|TRBV19|15|TRBD1
TGTGCCAGTAGTATAAGGACAGGGCTCTCCCATGGCTACACCTTC
CASSIRTGLSHGYTF
>-|TRBJ2-7|TRBV7-9|14|-
TGTGCCAGCAGCTCAGCCTTACTTGGCTACGAGCAGTACTTC
CASSSALLGYEQYF
>-|TRBJ2-1|TRBV9|14|TRBD2
TGTGCCAGCAGCGTGAGCGGGAGTTACAATGAGCAGTTCTTC
CASSVSGSYNEQFF
>-|TRBJ2-7|TRBV7-2|13|-
TGTGCCAGCAGCTTAGGAGGGGGCTACGAGCAGTACTTC
CASSLGGGYEQYF
>-|TRBJ1-2|TRBV6-5|15|TRBD1
TGTGCCAGCAGTTACTCGACGGGACAGGCTGCGGGCTACACCTTC
CASSYSTGQAAGYTF